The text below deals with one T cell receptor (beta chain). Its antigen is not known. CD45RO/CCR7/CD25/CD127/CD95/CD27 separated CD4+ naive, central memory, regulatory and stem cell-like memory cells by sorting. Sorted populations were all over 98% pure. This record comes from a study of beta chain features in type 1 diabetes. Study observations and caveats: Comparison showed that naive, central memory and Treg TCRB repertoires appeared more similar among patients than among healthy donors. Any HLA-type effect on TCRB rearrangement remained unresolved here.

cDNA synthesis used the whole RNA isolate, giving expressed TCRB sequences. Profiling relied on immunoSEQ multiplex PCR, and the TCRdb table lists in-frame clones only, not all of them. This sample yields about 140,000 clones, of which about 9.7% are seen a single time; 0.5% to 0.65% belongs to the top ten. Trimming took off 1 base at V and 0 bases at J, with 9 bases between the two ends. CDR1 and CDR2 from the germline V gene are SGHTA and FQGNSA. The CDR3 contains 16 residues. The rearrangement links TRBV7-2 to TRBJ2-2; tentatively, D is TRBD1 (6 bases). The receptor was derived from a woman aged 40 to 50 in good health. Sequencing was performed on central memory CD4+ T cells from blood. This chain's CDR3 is CASSLGGGANTGELFF. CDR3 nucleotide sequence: TGTGCCAGCAGCTTAGGTGGGGGCGCGAACACCGGGGAGCTGTTTTTT.